This TCR beta chain was profiled in a study of blood T cell repertoires in COVID-19. Some clones are missing from TCRdb's copy, which holds only in-frame ones; the method was immunoSEQ multiplex PCR. This table has fewer than 250,000 clones, 80% to 85% appearing once. Material for sequencing was PBMCs or T cells enriched from blood (not recorded which). The TCR was taken from a woman aged 25-40 years who had been exposed to COVID-19.

DNA of the CDR3: TGTGCCAGCAGCTTATTATCGGGGGGTCGGACTTTCCTCACAGATACGCAGTATTTT. Its translation: CASSLLSGGRTFLTDTQYF. The chain carries TRBV7-9 and TRBJ2-3; 7 nucleotides align to TRBD2. With 2 bases clipped from V and 2 bases from J, the junction kept 16 bases outside the gene matches. Germline loops: CDR1 SEHNR, CDR2 FQNEAQ (reference sequence). This CDR3 has 19 amino acids.